This T cell receptor beta chain is drawn from a study of regulatory T cells in long-lasting Graves disease (dated by TCRdb to the early 2020s). Notes on the research overall: Newly diagnosed Graves' disease patients had taken antithyroid drugs for less than 3 months. This study used TCR sequencing and RNA sequencing of peripheral blood to compare persistent Graves' disease patients against newly diagnosed Graves' disease patients. The study took place in China and was registered as a clinical trial. A total of some 33 samples were covered by TCR sequencing, comprising around 13 persistent and about 20 newly diagnosed Graves' disease patients.

This clonotype was found a few times. No antigen is known for it. No clone much larger than this one lies a single base away; base qualities are absent. Receptors were amplified or captured by multiplex PCR. Sequencing was carried out with an Illumina HiSeq 4000. TCR beta libraries were built with iRepertoire HTBI primers and Arm-PCR amplification of CDR3 regions. Gel purification was performed on PCR products prior to sequencing. The original methods were these. A total of roughly 58 TRBV and some 15 TRBJ segments were identified across samples and were used for gene usage analysis of CDR3 amino acid clonotypes. COPE and FqMerger were used to merge filtered high-quality paired reads into contigs. BLAST was used to align contigs to IMGT TRBV, TRBD and TRBJ reference genes, with CDR3 defined following IMGT. Any clonotype with a frequency above 0.1% was counted as a highly expanded clone. Shannon entropy served as the measure of repertoire diversity, while the Gini coefficient captured V-J evenness. A clonotype was considered public if more than one individual shared it. Starting from the raw public reads, TCRdb applied fastp trimming at Q25, assembled clones with MiXCR and retained in-frame beta chains. Every entry covers one CDR3 protein and lists the most common genes and DNA from its rows. None of the V and J calls come from the authors' own analysis; TCRdb made them. The sample table records about 530,000 distinct CDR3 sequences; roughly a sixth of these occur just once. Of the sample, roughly 25% is held by the ten largest clones.

Relative to germline, V is missing 8 bases and J is missing 0 bases, with 6 bases of the junction outside any gene match. Spanning cysteine to phenylalanine, the CDR3 consists of 15 amino acids. Only CDR3 DNA remains: 45 bases, in frame from the first base. CDR1 MDHEN and CDR2 SYDVKM are derived from the germline V gene. The sample's time point, from its label and the paper: newly diagnosed GD, antithyroid drugs for less than 3 months. RNA was extracted from PBMCs in TRIzol for both TCR sequencing and RNA sequencing. The diagnosis of Graves' disease was made according to American Thyroid Association guidelines. The patients came from an endocrinology department in Xi'an, China. From each patient, about 8.9 milliliters of peripheral blood was collected into an EDTA anticoagulant tube. PBMCs were isolated by Ficoll Paque Plus density gradient separation without further T cell sorting. An Agilent 2100 Bioanalyzer and agarose gel were used to check RNA quality, while a NanoDrop 2000 measured RNA concentration.

Overall study results and their limits: A larger number of public clonotypes was shared among persistent patients (over 2,500) than among newly diagnosed patients (about 990). Preferential use of TRBV28, TRBJ1-2 and TRBJ2-5 was observed in persistent disease, whereas TRBV20-1 and TRBJ2-1 were favored in newly diagnosed disease. As a limitation, the authors acknowledged that the small sample size may reduce accuracy. Compared with newly diagnosed patients, patients with persistent Graves' disease had lower TCR Shannon entropy and fewer highly expanded clones, which suggests clonal expansion. Sequencing and analysis were limited to the TCR beta chain. Because the primary lesion, thyroid tissue, could not be accessed, the study looked at peripheral blood alone.

The same sample was also studied in work on T cells in Graves' hyperthyroidism and ophthalmopathy. The second investigation adds: Graves' hyperthyroidism was defined as stable when no progression to ophthalmopathy occurred over 18 months of follow-up. Hyperthyroidism patients were newly diagnosed, with disease duration under 2 months, and aged 18 to 65 years. Patients with uncontrolled infections, other autoimmune diseases, pregnancy or lactation were excluded. Clinical symptoms, serum thyroxine and TRAb, thyroid ultrasound, and orbital computed tomography formed the basis for the diagnoses. The first round of RT-PCR for the TCR CDR3 was performed with the HTBI primer set and the Qiagen OneStep RT-PCR kit. Most expanded thyroid clonotypes (frequency above 0.001) were also detected in blood, a finding suggesting that blood repertoires may reflect thyroid immune responses. A model built on a 13 V-J signature distinguished ophthalmopathy from stable hyperthyroidism, reaching roughly 88% sensitivity and approximately 81% specificity in cross-validation and 80%/75% in testing. In validation, the model predicted progression to ophthalmopathy with approximately 69% sensitivity and less than 75% specificity, a median of 6.5 months before onset. To identify distinguishing TCR V-J signatures, a discovery cohort of some 99 patients was used, comprising fewer than 45 with Graves' ophthalmopathy and around 57 with stable Graves' hyperthyroidism. Prospective prediction of ophthalmopathy was tested in an independent validation cohort consisting of some 20 hyperthyroidism patients and more than 15 patients who later progressed to ophthalmopathy. The approximately 90 discovery patients were randomly split 7:3 into training and test sets. In roughly six Graves' hyperthyroidism patients, the study also compared T-cell repertoires from thyroid tissue with T-cell repertoires from blood. Once sampling was done, hyperthyroidism patients were given methimazole at a starting dose of 30 mg daily, whereas ophthalmopathy patients were given high-dose intravenous methylprednisolone. Libraries were constructed in a second round of multiplex PCR, after which size selection and purification were performed. Sequencing of the libraries was done on an Illumina HiSeq2000 using paired-end 100 bp reads. SOAPnuke was used to process the raw data, throwing out any read that contained adapters or uncalled bases, had a mean Phred below 15, or lacked an exact constant-primer or identifier match. COPE v1.2.5 was used to merge high-quality paired reads, and clonotypes were defined as unique nucleotide sequences. MiTCR v1.1 was used to align clonotypes to the IMGT TRBV, TRBD and TRBJ reference segments. The analysis was restricted to V-J combinations with a frequency above 0.0001, which together covered roughly 99% of the repertoires. The TCS score was defined as F50 (clonal expansion) divided by E x V (chaos), with BLOSUM62-based TCRdist calculated between CDR3 peptides within each V-J. Welch's t-statistics and random forest reduced 500 to 650 V-J features to under 15, which were used in a naive Bayes classifier (R e1071). No statistical method was used to fix the sample size in advance, and group allocation was not hidden from the investigators. According to the paper, TCR Vbeta CDR3 sequencing was carried out on 135 peripheral blood samples, which came from fewer than 50 ophthalmopathy, 75 to 80 hyperthyroidism and approximately 17 progressor patients.

This clonotype originated in a woman aged 35-60 years with Graves disease. Donor details come from another sample of the same person, matched by shared clones. The source material was peripheral blood mononuclear cells (PBMCs), sampled at new diagnosis, from a patient treated with antithyroid drugs. The rearrangement joined TRBV28 to TRBJ2-1, with 8 bases matching TRBD2. The nucleotides are TGTGCCAGCGCAGGCGGGGGGTCCTCCTACAATGAGCAGTTCTTC. Its coded protein is CASAGGGSSYNEQFF.